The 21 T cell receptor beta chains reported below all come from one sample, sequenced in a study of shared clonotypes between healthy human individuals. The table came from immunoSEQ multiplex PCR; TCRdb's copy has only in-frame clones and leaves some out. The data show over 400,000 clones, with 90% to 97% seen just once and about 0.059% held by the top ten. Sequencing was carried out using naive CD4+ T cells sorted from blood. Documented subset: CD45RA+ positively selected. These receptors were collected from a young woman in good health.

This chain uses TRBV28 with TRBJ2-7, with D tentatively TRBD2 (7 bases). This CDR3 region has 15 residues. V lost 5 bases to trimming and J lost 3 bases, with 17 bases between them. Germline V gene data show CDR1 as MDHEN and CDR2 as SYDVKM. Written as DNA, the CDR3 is TGTGCCAGCAGTGAAAGGGGGGACTACCGCTACGAGCAGTACTTC. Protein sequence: CASSERGDYRYEQYF.

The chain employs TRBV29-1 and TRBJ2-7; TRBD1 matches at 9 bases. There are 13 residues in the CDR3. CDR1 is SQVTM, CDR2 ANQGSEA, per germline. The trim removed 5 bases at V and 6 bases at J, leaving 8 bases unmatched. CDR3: CSVPRDRASEQYF. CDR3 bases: TGCAGCGTTCCCCGGGACAGGGCTAGCGAGCAGTACTTC.

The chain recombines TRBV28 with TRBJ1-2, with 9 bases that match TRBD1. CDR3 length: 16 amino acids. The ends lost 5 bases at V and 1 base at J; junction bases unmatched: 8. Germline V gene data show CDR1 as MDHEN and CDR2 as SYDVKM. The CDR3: CASSRTGVFFNYGYTF. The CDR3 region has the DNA TGTGCCAGCAGTCGGACAGGGGTGTTTTTTAACTATGGCTACACCTTC.

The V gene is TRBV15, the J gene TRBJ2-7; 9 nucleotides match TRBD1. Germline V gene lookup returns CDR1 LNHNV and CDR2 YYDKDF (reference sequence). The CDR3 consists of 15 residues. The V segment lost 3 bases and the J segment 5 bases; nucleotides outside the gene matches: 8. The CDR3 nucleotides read TGTGCCACCAGCAGCAGACAGGGGGTCTCTCACGAGCAGTACTTC. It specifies CATSSRQGVSHEQYF.

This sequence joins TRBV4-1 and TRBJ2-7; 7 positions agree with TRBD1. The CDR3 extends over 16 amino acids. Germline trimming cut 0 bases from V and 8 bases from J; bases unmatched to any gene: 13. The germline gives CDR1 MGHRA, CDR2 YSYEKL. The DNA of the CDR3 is TGCGCCAGCAGCCAAGACACACAGGGGCCTCTGAGAAAGCAGTACTTC. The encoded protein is CASSQDTQGPLRKQYF.

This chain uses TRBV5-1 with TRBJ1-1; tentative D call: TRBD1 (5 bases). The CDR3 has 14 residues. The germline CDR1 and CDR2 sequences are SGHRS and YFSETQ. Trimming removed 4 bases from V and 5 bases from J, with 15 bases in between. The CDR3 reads CASSPGSSRTEAFF. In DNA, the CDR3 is TGCGCCAGCAGCCCAGGGTCCTCCCGGACTGAAGCTTTCTTT.

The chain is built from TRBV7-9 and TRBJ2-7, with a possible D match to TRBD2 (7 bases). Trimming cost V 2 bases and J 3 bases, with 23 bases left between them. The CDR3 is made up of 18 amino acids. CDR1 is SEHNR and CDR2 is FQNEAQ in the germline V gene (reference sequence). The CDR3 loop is CASSLPSWGGDSDYEQYF. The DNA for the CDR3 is TGTGCCAGCAGCTTACCGTCCTGGGGGGGCGATTCCGACTACGAGCAGTACTTC.

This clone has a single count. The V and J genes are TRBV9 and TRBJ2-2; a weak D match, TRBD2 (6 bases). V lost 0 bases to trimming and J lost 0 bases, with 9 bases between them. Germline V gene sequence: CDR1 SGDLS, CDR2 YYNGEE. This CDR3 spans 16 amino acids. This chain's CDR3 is CASSVAVAANTGELFF. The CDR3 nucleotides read TGTGCCAGCAGCGTAGCGGTAGCGGCGAACACCGGGGAGCTGTTTTTT.

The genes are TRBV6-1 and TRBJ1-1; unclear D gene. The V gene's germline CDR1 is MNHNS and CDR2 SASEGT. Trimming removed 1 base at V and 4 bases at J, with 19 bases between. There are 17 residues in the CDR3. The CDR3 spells CASSEGFAGGRPTEAFF. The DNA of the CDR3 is TGTGCCAGCAGTGAAGGTTTTGCAGGAGGCAGGCCCACTGAAGCTTTCTTT.

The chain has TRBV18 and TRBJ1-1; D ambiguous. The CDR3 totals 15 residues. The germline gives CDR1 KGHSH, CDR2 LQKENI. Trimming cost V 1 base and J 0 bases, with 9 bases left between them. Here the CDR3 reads CASSPLEVVNTEAFF. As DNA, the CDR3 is TGTGCCAGCTCACCACTTGAGGTGGTGAACACTGAAGCTTTCTTT. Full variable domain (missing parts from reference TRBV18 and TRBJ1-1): NAGVMQNPRHLVRRRGQEARLRCSPMKGHSHVYWYRQLPEEGLKFMVYLQKENIIDESGMPKERFSAEFPKEGPSILRIQQVVRGDSAAYFCASSPLEVVNTEAFFGQGTRLTVV.

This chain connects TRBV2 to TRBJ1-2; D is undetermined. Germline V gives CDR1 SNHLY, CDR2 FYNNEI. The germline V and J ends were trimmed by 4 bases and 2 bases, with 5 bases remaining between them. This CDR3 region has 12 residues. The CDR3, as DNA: TGTGCCAGCAGTGCCTTCAACTATGGCTACACCTTC. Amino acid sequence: CASSAFNYGYTF.

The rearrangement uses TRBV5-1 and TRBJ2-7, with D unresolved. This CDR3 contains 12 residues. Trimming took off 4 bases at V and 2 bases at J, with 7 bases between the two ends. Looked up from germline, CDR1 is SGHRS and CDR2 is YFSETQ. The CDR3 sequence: CASSDSPYEQYF. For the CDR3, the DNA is TGCGCCAGCAGCGACTCGCCCTACGAGCAGTACTTC.

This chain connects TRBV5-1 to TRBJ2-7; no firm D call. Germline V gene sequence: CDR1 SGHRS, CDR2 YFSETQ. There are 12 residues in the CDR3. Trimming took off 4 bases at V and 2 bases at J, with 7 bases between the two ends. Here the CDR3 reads CASSTNTYEQYF. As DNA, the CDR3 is TGCGCCAGCAGCACAAACACCTACGAGCAGTACTTC.

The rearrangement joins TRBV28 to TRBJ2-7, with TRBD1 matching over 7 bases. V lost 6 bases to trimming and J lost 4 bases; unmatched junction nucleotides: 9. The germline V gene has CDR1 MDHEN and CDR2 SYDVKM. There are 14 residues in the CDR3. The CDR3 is CASRQLQGVYEQYF. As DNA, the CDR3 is TGTGCCAGCAGACAGTTGCAGGGGGTTTACGAGCAGTACTTC.

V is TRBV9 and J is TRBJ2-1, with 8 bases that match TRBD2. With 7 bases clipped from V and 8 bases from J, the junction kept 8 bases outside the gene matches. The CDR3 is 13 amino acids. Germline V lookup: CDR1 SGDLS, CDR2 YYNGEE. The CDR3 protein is CASGQTSEDEQFF. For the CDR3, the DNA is TGTGCCAGCGGTCAGACTAGCGAAGATGAGCAGTTCTTC.

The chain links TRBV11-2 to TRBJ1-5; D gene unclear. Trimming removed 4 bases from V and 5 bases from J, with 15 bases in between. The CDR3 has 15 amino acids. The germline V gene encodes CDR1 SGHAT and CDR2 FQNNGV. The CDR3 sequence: CASSSWAGRDQPQHF. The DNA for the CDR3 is TGTGCCAGCAGCTCGTGGGCAGGACGGGATCAGCCCCAGCATTTT.

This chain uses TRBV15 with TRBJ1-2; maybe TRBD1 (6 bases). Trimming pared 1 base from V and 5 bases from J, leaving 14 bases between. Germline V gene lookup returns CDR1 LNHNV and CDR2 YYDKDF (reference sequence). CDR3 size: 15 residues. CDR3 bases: TGTGCCACCAGCAGAGCTAGGCAGGGGCTTTATGGCTACACCTTC. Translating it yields CATSRARQGLYGYTF.

The CDR3 here is CASRTEHTDTQYF. CDR3 nucleotides: TGTGCCAGCAGGACAGAGCACACAGATACGCAGTATTTT. The gene calls are TRBV28 and TRBJ2-3; a weak D match, TRBD1 (5 bases). CDR1 and CDR2 from the germline V gene are MDHEN and SYDVKM. This CDR3 is 13 amino acids long. The V end lost 6 bases, the J end lost 2 bases, and 9 bases lay between the germline ends.

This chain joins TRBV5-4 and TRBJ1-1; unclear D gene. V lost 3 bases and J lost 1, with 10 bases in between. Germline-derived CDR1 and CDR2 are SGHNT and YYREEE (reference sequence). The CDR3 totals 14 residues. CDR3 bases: TGTGCCAGCAGCTCTTACTACGAGAACACTGAAGCTTTCTTT. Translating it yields CASSSYYENTEAFF.

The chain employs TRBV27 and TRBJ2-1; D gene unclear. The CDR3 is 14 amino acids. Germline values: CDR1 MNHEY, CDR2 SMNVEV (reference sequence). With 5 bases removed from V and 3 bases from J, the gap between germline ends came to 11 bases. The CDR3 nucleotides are TGTGCCAGCAGTACCACGGGCAGCTACAATGAGCAGTTCTTC. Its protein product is CASSTTGSYNEQFF.

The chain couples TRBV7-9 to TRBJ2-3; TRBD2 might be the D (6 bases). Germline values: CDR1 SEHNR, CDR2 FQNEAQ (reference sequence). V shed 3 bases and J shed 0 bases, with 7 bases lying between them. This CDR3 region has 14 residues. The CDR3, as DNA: TGTGCCAGCAGCTTCCGGGAGAGCACAGATACGCAGTATTTT. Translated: CASSFRESTDTQYF. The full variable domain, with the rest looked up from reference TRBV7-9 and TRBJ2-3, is DTGVSQNPRHKITKRGQNVTFRCDPISEHNRLYWYRQTLGQGPEFLTYFQNEAQLEKSRLLSDRFSAERPKGSFSTLEIQRTEQGDSAMYLCASSFRESTDTQYFGPGTRLTVL.